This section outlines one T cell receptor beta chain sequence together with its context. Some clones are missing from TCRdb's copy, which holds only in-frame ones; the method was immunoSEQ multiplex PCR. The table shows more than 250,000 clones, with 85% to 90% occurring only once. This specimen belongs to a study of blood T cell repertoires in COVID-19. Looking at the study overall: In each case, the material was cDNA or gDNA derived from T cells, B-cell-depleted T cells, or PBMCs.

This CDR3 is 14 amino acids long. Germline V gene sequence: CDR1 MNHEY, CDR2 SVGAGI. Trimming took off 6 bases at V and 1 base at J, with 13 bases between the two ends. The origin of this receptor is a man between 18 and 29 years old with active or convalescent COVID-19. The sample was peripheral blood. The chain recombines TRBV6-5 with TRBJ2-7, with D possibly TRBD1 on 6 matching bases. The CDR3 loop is CASSIGTSSYEQYF. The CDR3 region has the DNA TGTGCCAGCAGCATCGGGACATCATCCTACGAGCAGTACTTC.